Detailed here is one T cell receptor (beta chain). The CDR3 loop spans 15 amino acids. Per germline, CDR1 LGHNA and CDR2 YSLEER. V gave up 0 bases and J gave up 6 bases, with 11 bases separating them. These data originate in a study of blood T cell repertoires in COVID-19. The wider study: Whether acute or convalescent, the COVID-19 samples came from the United States, Italy and Spain.

Original processing notes: Reference gene primers were amplified, and this amplification served to estimate nucleated cell counts. The assay was immunoSEQ multiplex PCR, and TCRdb's table has in-frame clones only and misses some. V and J calls and clone size come straight from that table; D and trimming were deduced from the DNA. The repertoire holds a few hundred thousand clones, with around 80% as singletons. This chain connects TRBV4-3 to TRBJ1-4, with D maybe TRBD1 (5 bases). The clonotype originates from a woman in her sixties or seventies with acute or convalescent COVID-19. Sequencing was carried out using peripheral blood. This chain's CDR3 is CASSQDGREDEKLFF. The CDR3 nucleotides are TGCGCCAGCAGCCAAGATGGCAGGGAGGATGAAAAACTGTTTTTT.